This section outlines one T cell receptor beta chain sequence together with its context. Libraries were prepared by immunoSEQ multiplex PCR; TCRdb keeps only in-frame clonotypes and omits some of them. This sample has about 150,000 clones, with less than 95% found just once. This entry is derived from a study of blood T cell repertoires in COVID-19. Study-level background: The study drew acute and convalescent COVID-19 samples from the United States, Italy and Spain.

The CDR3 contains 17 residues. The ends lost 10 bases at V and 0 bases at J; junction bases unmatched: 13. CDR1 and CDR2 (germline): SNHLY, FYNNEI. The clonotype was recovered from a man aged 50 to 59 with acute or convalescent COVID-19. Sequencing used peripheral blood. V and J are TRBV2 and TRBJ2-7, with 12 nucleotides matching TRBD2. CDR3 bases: TGTGCCACCCCAAGCACTAGCGGGGGGACGAGCTCCTACGAGCAGTACGTC. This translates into CATPSTSGGTSSYEQYV.